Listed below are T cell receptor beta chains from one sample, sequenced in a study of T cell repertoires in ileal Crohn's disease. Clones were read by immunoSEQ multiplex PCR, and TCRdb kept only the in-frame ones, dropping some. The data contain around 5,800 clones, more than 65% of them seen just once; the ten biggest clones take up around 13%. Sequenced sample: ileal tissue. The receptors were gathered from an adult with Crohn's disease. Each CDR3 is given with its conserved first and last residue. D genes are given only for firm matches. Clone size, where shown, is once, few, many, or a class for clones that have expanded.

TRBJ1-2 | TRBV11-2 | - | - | TGTGCCAGCAGCTTAAGACAGCAGCAAAGCTATGGCTACACCTTC | CASSLRQQQSYGYTF
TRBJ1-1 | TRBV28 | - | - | TGTGCCAGCAGTGCCAGGGATCCGAACACTGAAGCTTTCTTT | CASSARDPNTEAFF
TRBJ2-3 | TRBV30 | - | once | TGTGCCTGGAGTACAGGGAGTGGCACAGATACGCAGTATTTT | CAWSTGSGTDTQYF
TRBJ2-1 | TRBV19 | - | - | TGTGCCGTTTGGACTCGAGACAATGAGCAGTTCTTC | CAVWTRDNEQFF
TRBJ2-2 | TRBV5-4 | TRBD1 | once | TGTGCCAGCAGCTACTACAGGGGCACCGGGGAGCTGTTTTTT | CASSYYRGTGELFF
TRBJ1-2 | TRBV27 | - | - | TGTGCCAGCAGTTTGAACGGGAACTATGGCTACACCTTC | CASSLNGNYGYTF
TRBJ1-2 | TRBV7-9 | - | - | TGTGCCAGCAGCTTAAGTCAACAGCTACAGGGATCCTTC | CASSLSQQLQGSF
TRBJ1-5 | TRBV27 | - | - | TGTGCCAGCAGTAGCAACAGGGTTAGCAATCAGCCCCAGCATTTT | CASSSNRVSNQPQHF
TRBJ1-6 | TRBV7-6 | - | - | TGTGCCAGCAGTTCCTCCCGGAATTCACCCCTCCACTTT | CASSSSRNSPLHF
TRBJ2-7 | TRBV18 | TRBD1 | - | TGTGCCAGCTCACCATTGGACAGGGTGGATGAGCAGTACTTC | CASSPLDRVDEQYF
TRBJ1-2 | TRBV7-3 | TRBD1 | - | TGTGCCAGCAGCGCGATGACAGGGGGCTCAGGCTACACCTTC | CASSAMTGGSGYTF
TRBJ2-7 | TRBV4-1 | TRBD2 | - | TGCGCCAGCAGCCGCATGATACTAGGCGGGAGGTCCTACGAGCAGTACTTC | CASSRMILGGRSYEQYF
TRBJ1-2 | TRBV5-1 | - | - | TGCGCCACCCCGGCCGAGGGTGGCTACACCTTC | CATPAEGGYTF
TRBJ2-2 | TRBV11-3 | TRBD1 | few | TGTGCCAGCAGCTCGACAGGGGGGTACACCGGGGAGCTGTTTTTT | CASSSTGGYTGELFF
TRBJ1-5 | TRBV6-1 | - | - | TGTGCCAGCAGTGAACGGGAGGGGTCTAGCAATCAGCCCCAGCATTTT | CASSEREGSSNQPQHF
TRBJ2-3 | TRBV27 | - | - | TGTGCCAGCTCAGTTTTGGGGGGTACGCAGTATTTT | CASSVLGGTQYF
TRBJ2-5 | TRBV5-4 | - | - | TGTGCCAGCAGCCCGAGGGGGGGGGCGGCCCTGTACCAAGAGACCCAGTACTTC | CASSPRGGAALYQETQYF
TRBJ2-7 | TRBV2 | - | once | TGTGCCAGCAGGGCCCGGGGCGAGCAGTACTTC | CASRARGEQYF
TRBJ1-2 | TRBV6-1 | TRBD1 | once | TGTGCCAGCATACTGGGACAGCTTAACTATGGCTACACCTTC | CASILGQLNYGYTF
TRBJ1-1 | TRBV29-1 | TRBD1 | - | TGCAGCGCTGGGGCGACAGGGGGGAACACTGAAGCTTTCTTT | CSAGATGGNTEAFF
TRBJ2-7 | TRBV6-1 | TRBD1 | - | TGTGCCAGCTTCCGGGACAGCGCGTACGAGCAGTACTTC | CASFRDSAYEQYF
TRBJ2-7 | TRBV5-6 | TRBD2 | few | TGTGCCAGCAGCTTGGGGGGGGGTTTTCACTACGAGCAGTACTTC | CASSLGGGFHYEQYF
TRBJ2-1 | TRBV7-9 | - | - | TGTGCCAGCAGCTTAGCGAGGAGACAGAACAATGAGCAGTTCTTC | CASSLARRQNNEQFF
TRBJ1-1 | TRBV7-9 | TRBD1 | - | TGTGCCAGCAGCTTCGGTCGGGGACAGGGCTACACTGAAGCTTTCTTT | CASSFGRGQGYTEAFF
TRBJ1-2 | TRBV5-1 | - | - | TGCGCCAGCAGCCCAGGCTATGGCTACACCTTC | CASSPGYGYTF
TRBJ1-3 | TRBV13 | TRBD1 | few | TGTGCCAGCAGTTCCGACAGGGCTGGAAACACCATATATTTT | CASSSDRAGNTIYF
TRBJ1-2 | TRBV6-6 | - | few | TGTGCCAGCAGTTACGGGGACACCAACTATGGCTACACCTTC | CASSYGDTNYGYTF
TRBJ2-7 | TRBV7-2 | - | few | TGTGCCAGCAGCCAGGGGGGTTCTACCTACGAGCAGTACTTC | CASSQGGSTYEQYF
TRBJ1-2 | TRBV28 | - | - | TGTGCCAGCAGTTTAGGGGCCCGGGCCGATGGGGCTTGGGGCTACACCTTC | CASSLGARADGAWGYTF
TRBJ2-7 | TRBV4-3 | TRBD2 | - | TGCGCCAGCAGCCAAGGCACTAGCGGGGGGGCTAATGGCGAGCAGTACTTC | CASSQGTSGGANGEQYF
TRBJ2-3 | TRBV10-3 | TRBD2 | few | TGTGCCATCAGGGGCGAGCGGGAGAGCACAGATACGCAGTATTTT | CAIRGERESTDTQYF
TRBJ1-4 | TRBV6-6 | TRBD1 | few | TGTGCCAGCATAAGGGACAGACGAGCAACTAATGAAAAACTGTTTTTT | CASIRDRRATNEKLFF
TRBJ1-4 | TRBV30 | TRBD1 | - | TGTGCCTGGAGCCGCCAGGGGGTTGCGGCTAATGAAAAACTGTTTTTT | CAWSRQGVAANEKLFF
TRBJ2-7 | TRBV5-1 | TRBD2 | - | TGCGCCAGCAGCTTGGGGACTAGTTTTCGCTACGAGCAGTACTTC | CASSLGTSFRYEQYF
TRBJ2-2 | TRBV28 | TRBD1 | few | TGTGCCAGCAGTTTATTGGACAGGGACACCGGGGAGCTGTTTTTT | CASSLLDRDTGELFF
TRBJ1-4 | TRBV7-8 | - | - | TGTGCCAGCAGCTTAGGTCCATTTCCTGAAAAACTGTTTTTT | CASSLGPFPEKLFF